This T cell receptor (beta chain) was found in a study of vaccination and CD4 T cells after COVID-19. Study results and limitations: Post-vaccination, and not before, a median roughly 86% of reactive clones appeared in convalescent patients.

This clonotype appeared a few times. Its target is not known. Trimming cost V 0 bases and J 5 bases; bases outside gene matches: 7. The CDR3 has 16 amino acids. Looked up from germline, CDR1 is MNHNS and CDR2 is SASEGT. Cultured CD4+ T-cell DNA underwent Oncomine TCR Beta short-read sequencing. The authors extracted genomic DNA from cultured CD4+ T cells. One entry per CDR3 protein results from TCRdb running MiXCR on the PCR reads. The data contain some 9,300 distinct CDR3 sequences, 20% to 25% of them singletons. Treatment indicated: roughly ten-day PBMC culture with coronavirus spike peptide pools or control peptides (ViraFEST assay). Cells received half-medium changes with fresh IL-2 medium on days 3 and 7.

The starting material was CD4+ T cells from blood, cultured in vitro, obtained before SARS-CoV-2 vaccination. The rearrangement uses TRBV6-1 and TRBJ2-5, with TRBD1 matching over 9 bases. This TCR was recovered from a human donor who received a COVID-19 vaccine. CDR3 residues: CASSEAYRDRGETQYF. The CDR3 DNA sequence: TGTGCCAGCAGTGAAGCTTATCGCGACAGGGGGGAGACCCAGTACTTC.